This T cell receptor beta chain came from a study of regulatory T cells in long-lasting Graves disease. Study-wide background: Antithyroid drug exposure in newly diagnosed Graves' patients had lasted under 3 months.

Time point described: newly diagnosed GD, antithyroid drugs for less than 3 months. The TCR library used RNA extracted from PBMCs. Arm-PCR with iRepertoire HTBI primers amplified the CDR3 regions for these TCR beta libraries. TCRdb redid the calling of the multiplex PCR reads with MiXCR, one entry per CDR3 protein. The sample comprises hundreds of thousands of distinct CDR3 sequences, about 13% of which are singletons, and 8.5% to 10% rests with the top ten. Looked up from germline, CDR1 is LNHDA and CDR2 is SQIVND (reference sequence). This CDR3 contains 15 residues. V trimming: 10 bases; J trimming: 9 bases; junction bases outside the gene matches: 17. The same sample was also used in a study of T cells in Graves' hyperthyroidism and ophthalmopathy.

The TCR originated in a man aged 25-40 years with Graves disease. The chain recombines TRBV19 with TRBJ2-5; 10 nucleotides line up with TRBD2. The input for sequencing was peripheral blood mononuclear cells (PBMCs), taken at new diagnosis, from a patient treated with antithyroid drugs. CDR3: CATTSGTSALGAQYF. The DNA for the CDR3 is TGTGCCACGACATCCGGGACTAGCGCGTTAGGGGCCCAGTACTTC. Supplemented by reference TRBV19 and TRBJ2-5, the full variable domain reads DGGITQSPKYLFRKEGQNVTLSCEQNLNHDAMYWYRQDPGQGLRLIYYSQIVNDFQKGDIAEGYSVSREKKESFPLTVTSAQKNPTAFYLCATTSGTSALGAQYFGPGTRLLVL.